This T cell receptor (beta chain) was sequenced for a study of blood T cell repertoires in COVID-19. Trimming cost V 0 bases and J 8 bases, with 9 bases left between them. The CDR3 is made up of 13 amino acids. Germline values: CDR1 SGHRS, CDR2 YFSETQ. Clones were read by immunoSEQ multiplex PCR, and TCRdb kept only the in-frame ones, dropping some. The sample lists over 100,000 clones, about four fifths occurring once. The material sequenced was peripheral blood. This chain joins TRBV5-1 and TRBJ1-3, with D tentatively TRBD1 (6 bases). The sequence was obtained from a man between 60 and 75 years old with acute or convalescent COVID-19. CDR3 bases: TGCGCCAGCAGCTTGGACAGGGAACACACCATATATTTT. This translates into CASSLDREHTIYF.